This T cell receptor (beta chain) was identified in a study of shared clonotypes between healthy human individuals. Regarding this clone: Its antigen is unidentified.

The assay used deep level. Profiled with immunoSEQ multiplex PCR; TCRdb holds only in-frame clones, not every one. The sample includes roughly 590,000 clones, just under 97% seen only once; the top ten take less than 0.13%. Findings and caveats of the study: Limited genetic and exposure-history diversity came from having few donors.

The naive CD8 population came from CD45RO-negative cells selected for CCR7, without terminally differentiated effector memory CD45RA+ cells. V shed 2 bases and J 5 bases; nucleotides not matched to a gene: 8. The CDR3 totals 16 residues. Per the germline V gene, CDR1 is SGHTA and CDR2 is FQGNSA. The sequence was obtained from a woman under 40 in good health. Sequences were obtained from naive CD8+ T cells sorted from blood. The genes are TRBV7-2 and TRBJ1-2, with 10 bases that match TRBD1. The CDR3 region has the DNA TGTGCCAGCAGCTTAAACGATGGGACAGGGGCGTATGGCTACACCTTC. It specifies CASSLNDGTGAYGYTF. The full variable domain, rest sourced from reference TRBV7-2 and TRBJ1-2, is GAGVSQSPSNKVTEKGKDVELRCDPISGHTALYWYRQSLGQGLEFLIYFQGNSAPDKSGLPSDRFSAERTGGSVSTLTIQRTQQEDSAVYLCASSLNDGTGAYGYTFGSGTRLTVV.